This T cell receptor (beta chain) was identified in a study of cytomegalovirus exposure and HLA in healthy donors. Study-level results: The productive fraction for most TCR beta V segments was about 87% or about 30% in an earlier analysis. According to the study, 160 or so TCR beta chains were cytomegalovirus-associated.

This PCR relied on a set of 60 Vbeta primers and 13 Jbeta primers. Only in-frame clones appear in the TCRdb table, and some are missing; sequencing was by immunoSEQ multiplex PCR. The repertoire holds fewer than 180,000 clones, with roughly 77% as singletons. This clone was counted between two and nine times. Its antigen is unidentified. Specimen: PBMCs. The receptor's source is a human donor in good health.

The CDR3 region has the DNA TGTGCCAGCAAGGGACAGGGAGGTCAGCCCCAGCATTTT. The encoded protein is CASKGQGGQPQHF. The chain combines TRBV19 with TRBJ1-5; 9 nucleotides line up with TRBD1. The germline V gene has CDR1 LNHDA and CDR2 SQIVND (reference sequence). The CDR3 runs to 13 residues. Trimming cost V 9 bases and J 6 bases; bases outside gene matches: 6. The full variable domain, its missing parts supplied by reference TRBV19 and TRBJ1-5, is DGGITQSPKYLFRKEGQNVTLSCEQNLNHDAMYWYRQDPGQGLRLIYYSQIVNDFQKGDIAEGYSVSREKKESFPLTVTSAQKNPTAFYLCASKGQGGQPQHFGDGTRLSIL.